One and the same sample provided the 25 T cell receptor beta chains below, sequenced in a study of T cell responses to AZD1222 COVID-19 vaccine. Profiled with immunoSEQ multiplex PCR; TCRdb holds only in-frame clones, not every one. The sample records nearly 110,000 clones, about nine tenths being singletons. Source: peripheral blood, taken 28 days after the second AZD1222 dose. The receptors shown here come from an adult who received the AZD1222 COVID-19 vaccine.

This chain connects TRBV7-2 to TRBJ1-3, with unresolved D. The germline V gene has CDR1 SGHTA and CDR2 FQGNSA. The CDR3 is 15 amino acids. The ends were cut back, 4 bases at V and 3 bases at J, with 13 bases in the middle. The CDR3 spells CASSWRGIGGNTIYF. CDR3 nucleotide sequence: TGTGCCAGCAGCTGGAGAGGTATCGGTGGAAACACCATATATTTT.

The chain's CDR3 is CASSPTGSSDEQYF. The CDR3 bases are TGTGCCAGCAGTCCGACAGGGAGCAGCGACGAGCAGTACTTC. The chain combines TRBV27 with TRBJ2-7; 7 nucleotides agree with TRBD1. Germline CDR1 MNHEY, CDR2 SMNVEV (reference sequence). The CDR3 covers 14 residues. Trimming at V came to 5 bases and at J to 5 bases, leaving 9 bases not matched to a gene.

The CDR3 protein is CASPTRGANTEAFF. DNA of the CDR3: TGTGCCAGCCCGACGCGGGGGGCGAACACTGAAGCTTTCTTT. The chain employs TRBV5-6 and TRBJ1-1; the D gene is possibly TRBD1 (6 bases). The CDR3 consists of 14 residues. Germline V lookup: CDR1 SGHDT, CDR2 YYEEEE. V was pared by 7 bases and J by 1 base, with 14 bases between.

This clone was counted only a few times. The chain joins TRBV27 to TRBJ2-5; no reliable D call. Trimming cost V 7 bases and J 3 bases, with 12 bases left between them. There are 13 residues in the CDR3. Germline CDR1 MNHEY, CDR2 SMNVEV (reference sequence). The CDR3 region is CASTSLGKETQYF. As DNA, the CDR3 is TGTGCCAGCACCTCCCTGGGGAAAGAGACCCAGTACTTC.

The chain links TRBV4-2 to TRBJ2-6, with D possibly being TRBD1 (5 bases). V lost 0 bases, J lost 0 bases, and 9 bases lay in between. This CDR3 is 17 amino acids long. Germline assignment: CDR1 LGHNA and CDR2 YNFKEQ. The CDR3 nucleotides read TGTGCCAGCAGCCAAGAGACGACAGACTCTGGGGCCAACGTCCTGACTTTC. Encoded protein: CASSQETTDSGANVLTF.

This clone was counted a few times. This sequence joins TRBV7-2 and TRBJ1-2, with 8 bases that match TRBD1. Germline V gives CDR1 SGHTA, CDR2 FQGNSA. This CDR3 comprises 13 residues. The J segment lost 8 bases and the V segment lost 6 bases, leaving 8 bases of the junction unmatched. The CDR3 DNA reads TGTGCCAGCAGGAAGGGACAGGCCGGGGGCTACACCTTC. This encodes CASRKGQAGGYTF.

The gene calls are TRBV7-2 and TRBJ2-1; D is perhaps TRBD2 (5 bases). The germline V and J ends were trimmed by 5 bases and 8 bases, with 22 bases remaining between them. CDR1 and CDR2 from the germline V gene are SGHTA and FQGNSA. The CDR3 spans 16 residues. Here the CDR3 reads CASSLLGLKLTDEQFF. The CDR3 region has the DNA TGTGCCAGCAGCCTCCTCGGACTGAAGCTAACGGATGAGCAGTTCTTC. Full variable domain (missing parts from reference TRBV7-2 and TRBJ2-1): GAGVSQSPSNKVTEKGKDVELRCDPISGHTALYWYRQSLGQGLEFLIYFQGNSAPDKSGLPSDRFSAERTGGSVSTLTIQRTQQEDSAVYLCASSLLGLKLTDEQFFGPGTRLTVL.

The gene calls are TRBV19 and TRBJ1-5; no clear D gene. This CDR3 contains 14 residues. Trimming removed 3 bases from V and 5 bases from J, with 11 bases in between. Germline V gene lookup returns CDR1 LNHDA and CDR2 SQIVND (reference sequence). The CDR3 is CASSIRNSHQPQHF. The CDR3 nucleotides read TGTGCCAGTAGTATTCGTAATAGTCATCAGCCCCAGCATTTT.

The CDR3 protein is CASSDEWNQPQHF. The CDR3 DNA is TGTGCCAGCAGTGATGAGTGGAATCAGCCCCAGCATTTT. The V call is TRBV2, the J call TRBJ1-5; no firm D call. The V end lost 3 bases, the J end lost 4 bases, and 7 bases lay between the germline ends. The germline V gene has CDR1 SNHLY and CDR2 FYNNEI. This CDR3 spans 13 amino acids.

This chain joins TRBV7-9 and TRBJ1-1; no clear D gene. The V end lost 5 bases, the J end lost 0 bases, and 7 bases lay between the germline ends. This CDR3 is built from 13 residues. Germline assignment: CDR1 SEHNR and CDR2 FQNEAQ (reference sequence). The CDR3 loop reads CASSHPVNTEAFF. The CDR3 coding sequence is TGTGCCAGCAGCCACCCAGTGAACACTGAAGCTTTCTTT.

The V gene is TRBV6-2 or TRBV6-3, the J gene TRBJ1-2; 10 bases line up with TRBD1. Germline V lookup: CDR1 MNHEY, CDR2 SVGEGT. CDR3 size: 16 residues. The J segment lost 3 bases and the V segment lost 0 bases, leaving 4 bases of the junction unmatched. The CDR3 loop is CASSYSGDRGDYGYTF. The CDR3 region has the DNA TGTGCCAGCAGTTACTCGGGGGACAGGGGAGACTATGGCTACACCTTC.

The rearrangement uses TRBV6-1 and TRBJ1-5, with 8 bases aligning to TRBD1. The CDR3 is made up of 17 amino acids. Germline trimming cut 5 bases from V and 6 bases from J; bases unmatched to any gene: 15. The germline V gene encodes CDR1 MNHNS and CDR2 SASEGT. The CDR3, as DNA: TGTGCCAGCAGTAAAGGCGGGACAGGAGAGGGGGGTCAGCCCCAGCATTTT. Amino acid sequence: CASSKGGTGEGGQPQHF.

This chain joins TRBV6-5 and TRBJ1-2; the match to TRBD1 covers 8 bases. Per the germline V gene, CDR1 is MNHEY and CDR2 is SVGAGI. The CDR3 sequence is 13 residues long. The V segment lost 6 bases and the J segment 4 bases; nucleotides outside the gene matches: 4. CDR3 region: CASSYDRGYGYTF. DNA of the CDR3: TGTGCCAGCAGCTATGACAGGGGCTATGGCTACACCTTC.

The rearrangement links TRBV25-1 to TRBJ1-5; tentatively, D is TRBD1 (5 bases). Trimming cost V 1 base and J 4 bases, with 11 bases left between them. This CDR3 region has 15 residues. CDR1 MGHDK and CDR2 SYGVNS come from the germline V gene. CDR3 sequence reads: CASSEFGGGNQPQHF. CDR3 DNA: TGTGCCAGCAGTGAATTTGGGGGTGGGAATCAGCCCCAGCATTTT.

V usage is TRBV6-5 and J usage is TRBJ2-7; D possibly corresponds to TRBD1 (7 bases). Germline-derived CDR1 and CDR2 are MNHEY and SVGAGI. This CDR3 has 14 amino acids. V lost 2 bases, J lost 7 bases, and 15 bases lay in between. The CDR3 region has the DNA TGTGCCAGCAGTTACGGGGCAGGGGGAGGAGAGCAGTACTTC. Translation: CASSYGAGGGEQYF.

The sample holds one count of this clone. The chain has TRBV7-7 and TRBJ2-7; tentatively, D is TRBD1 (6 bases). The CDR3 length is 14 residues. Per the germline V gene, CDR1 is SSHAT and CDR2 is FNYEAQ (reference sequence). Trimming left V 5 bases short and J 1 base short, with 12 bases between. CDR3 sequence reads: CASSPGTKSYEQYF. CDR3 sequence (DNA): TGTGCCAGCAGCCCGGGGACAAAATCCTACGAGCAGTACTTC.

This chain links TRBV18 with TRBJ1-4; tentative D call: TRBD1 (6 bases). The CDR3 extends over 16 amino acids. Trimming took off 1 base at V and 7 bases at J, with 16 bases between the two ends. In germline, CDR1 is KGHSH, CDR2 LQKENI. The CDR3 reads CASSPLPGGGGEKLFF. In DNA, the CDR3 is TGTGCCAGCTCACCACTTCCGGGCGGAGGGGGTGAAAAACTGTTTTTT.

This clone was seen a single time. The chain is built from TRBV15 and TRBJ1-5; tentatively, D is TRBD1 (6 bases). Germline CDR1 reads LNHNV; CDR2 reads YYDKDF (reference sequence). The CDR3 is made up of 17 amino acids. The V gene lost 2 bases and the J gene lost 4 bases, with 18 bases spanning the gap. The DNA for the CDR3 is TGTGCCACCAGCAGAACTCCTCAGACAGGCTCAAATCAGCCCCAGCATTTT. This gives the protein CATSRTPQTGSNQPQHF.

CDR3 amino acids: CASSPRGPNYEQYF. The CDR3 DNA reads TGTGCCAGCAGTCCCAGGGGGCCTAACTACGAGCAGTACTTC. The chain recombines TRBV28 with TRBJ2-7; 8 nucleotides align to TRBD1. V lost 5 bases, J lost 3 bases, and 6 bases stayed unmatched. Germline V gene sequence: CDR1 MDHEN, CDR2 SYDVKM. The CDR3 has 14 residues.

The chain couples TRBV28 to TRBJ2-2; D gene ambiguous. Trimming cost V 6 bases and J 6 bases, with 11 bases left between them. Germline V gives CDR1 MDHEN, CDR2 SYDVKM. The CDR3 length is 13 residues. The DNA for the CDR3 is TGTGCCAGCAGGGGTGGGTCCCCCGGGGAGCTGTTTTTT. Residues: CASRGGSPGELFF. Using reference TRBV28 and TRBJ2-2 for the parts outside the CDR3, the full variable domain is DVKVTQSSRYLVKRTGEKVFLECVQDMDHENMFWYRQDPGLGLRLIYFSYDVKMKEKGDIPEGYSVSREKKERFSLILESASTNQTSMYLCASRGGSPGELFFGEGSRLTVL.

The gene calls are TRBV2 and TRBJ1-1; perhaps TRBD1 as D (5 bases). Trimming took off 2 bases at V and 5 bases at J, with 15 bases between the two ends. The germline V gene encodes CDR1 SNHLY and CDR2 FYNNEI. The CDR3 sequence is 15 residues long. CDR3 coding DNA: TGTGCCAGCAGTGAATCAAAGGGGCGGAGGACTGAAGCTTTCTTT. As protein: CASSESKGRRTEAFF.

The chain carries TRBV6-5 and TRBJ1-3; no firm D call. The germline V and J ends were trimmed by 4 bases and 0 bases, with 10 bases remaining between them. Looked up from germline, CDR1 is MNHEY and CDR2 is SVGAGI. This CDR3 has 15 amino acids. This chain's CDR3 is CASSSQYYSGNTIYF. The DNA of the CDR3 is TGTGCCAGCAGTTCCCAGTACTACTCTGGAAACACCATATATTTT.

This chain links TRBV5-1 with TRBJ1-1, with D possibly matching TRBD1 (5 bases). V shed 3 bases and J shed 0 bases, with 12 bases lying between them. This CDR3 comprises 15 residues. From germline, CDR1 is SGHRS and CDR2 YFSETQ. The chain's CDR3 is CASSSQGTMNTEAFF. In DNA form, the CDR3 reads TGCGCCAGCAGCTCTCAGGGTACCATGAACACTGAAGCTTTCTTT.

The chain is built from TRBV19 and TRBJ2-1; TRBD2 matches 8 bases. V dropped 4 bases and J dropped 5; count of bases not matched to a gene: 7. In germline, CDR1 is LNHDA, CDR2 SQIVND (reference sequence). The CDR3 contains 15 residues. The CDR3: CASSTPGGAHNEQFF. The CDR3 bases are TGTGCCAGTAGTACCCCGGGGGGGGCGCACAATGAGCAGTTCTTC. The variable domain in full, completed from reference TRBV19 and TRBJ2-1, reads DGGITQSPKYLFRKEGQNVTLSCEQNLNHDAMYWYRQDPGQGLRLIYYSQIVNDFQKGDIAEGYSVSREKKESFPLTVTSAQKNPTAFYLCASSTPGGAHNEQFFGPGTRLTVL.

V and J are TRBV23-1 and TRBJ1-5; D is perhaps TRBD1 (5 bases). TRBV23-1 is classed as an ORF, of uncertain function. The CDR3 has 16 residues. The ends were cut back, 9 bases at V and 3 bases at J, with 21 bases in the middle. The CDR3 region is CASLLKGRQSNQPQHF. The CDR3 bases are TGCGCCAGTCTCCTAAAGGGTAGACAGTCCAATCAGCCCCAGCATTTT.